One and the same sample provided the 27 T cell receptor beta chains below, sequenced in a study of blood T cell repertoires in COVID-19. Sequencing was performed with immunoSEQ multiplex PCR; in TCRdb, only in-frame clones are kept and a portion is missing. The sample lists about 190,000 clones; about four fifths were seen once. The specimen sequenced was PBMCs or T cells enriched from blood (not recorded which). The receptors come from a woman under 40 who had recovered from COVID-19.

CDR3 region: CASSQAPGLGNYEQYF. The CDR3, as DNA: TGTGCCAGCAGCCAAGCGCCGGGACTAGGAAACTACGAGCAGTACTTC. The rearrangement uses TRBV14 and TRBJ2-7, with 8 bases lining up with TRBD2. This CDR3 region has 16 residues. Trimming cost V 1 base and J 3 bases; bases outside gene matches: 8. The germline CDR1 and CDR2 sequences are SGHDN and FVKESK.

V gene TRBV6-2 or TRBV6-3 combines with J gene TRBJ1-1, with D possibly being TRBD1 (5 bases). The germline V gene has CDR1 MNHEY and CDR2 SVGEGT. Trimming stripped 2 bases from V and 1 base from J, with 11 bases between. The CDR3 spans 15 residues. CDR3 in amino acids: CASSYQGLANTEAFF. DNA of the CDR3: TGTGCCAGCAGTTACCAGGGATTGGCGAACACTGAAGCTTTCTTT.

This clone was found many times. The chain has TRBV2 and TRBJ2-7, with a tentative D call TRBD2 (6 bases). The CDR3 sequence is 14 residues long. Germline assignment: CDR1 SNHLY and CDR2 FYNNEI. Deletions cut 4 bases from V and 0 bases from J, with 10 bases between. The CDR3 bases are TGTGCCAGCAGTGTTAGCGGAAGCTCCTACGAGCAGTACTTC. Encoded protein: CASSVSGSSYEQYF.

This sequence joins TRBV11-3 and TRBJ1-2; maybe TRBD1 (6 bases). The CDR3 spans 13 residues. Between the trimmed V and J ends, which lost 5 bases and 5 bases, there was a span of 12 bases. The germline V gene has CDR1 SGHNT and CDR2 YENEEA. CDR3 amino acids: CASSTGQKYGYTF. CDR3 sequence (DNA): TGTGCCAGCAGCACAGGACAGAAATATGGCTACACCTTC. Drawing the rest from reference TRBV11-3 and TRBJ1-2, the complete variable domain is EAGVVQSPRYKIIEKKQPVAFWCNPISGHNTLYWYLQNLGQGPELLIRYENEEAVDDSQLPKDRFSAERLKGVDSTLKIQPAELGDSAVYLCASSTGQKYGYTFGSGTRLTVV.

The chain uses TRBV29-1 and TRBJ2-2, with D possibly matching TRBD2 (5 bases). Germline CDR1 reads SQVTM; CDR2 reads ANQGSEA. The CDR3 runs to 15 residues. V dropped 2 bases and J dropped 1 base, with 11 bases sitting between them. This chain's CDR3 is CSVESAGLNTGELFF. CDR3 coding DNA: TGCAGCGTTGAATCGGCGGGCTTGAACACCGGGGAGCTGTTTTTT.

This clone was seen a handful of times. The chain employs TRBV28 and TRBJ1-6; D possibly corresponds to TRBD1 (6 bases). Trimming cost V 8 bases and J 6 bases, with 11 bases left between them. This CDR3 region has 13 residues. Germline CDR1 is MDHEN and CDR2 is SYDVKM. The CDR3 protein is CASRQAGNSPLHF. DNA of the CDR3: TGTGCCAGCCGACAGGCGGGTAATTCACCCCTCCACTTT.

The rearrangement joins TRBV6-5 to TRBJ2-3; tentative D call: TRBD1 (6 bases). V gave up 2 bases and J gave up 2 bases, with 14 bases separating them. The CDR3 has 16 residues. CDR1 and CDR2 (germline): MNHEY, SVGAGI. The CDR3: CASSYLSGVNTDTQYF. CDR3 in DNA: TGTGCCAGCAGTTACCTTTCAGGGGTCAACACAGATACGCAGTATTTT.

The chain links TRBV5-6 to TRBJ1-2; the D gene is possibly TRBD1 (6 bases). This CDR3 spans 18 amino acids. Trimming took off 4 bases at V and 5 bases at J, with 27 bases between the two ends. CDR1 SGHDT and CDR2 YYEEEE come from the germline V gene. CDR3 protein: CASSHGGLAGVLVYGYTF. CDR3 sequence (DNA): TGTGCCAGCAGCCACGGAGGTTTAGCAGGGGTCTTAGTATATGGCTACACCTTC.

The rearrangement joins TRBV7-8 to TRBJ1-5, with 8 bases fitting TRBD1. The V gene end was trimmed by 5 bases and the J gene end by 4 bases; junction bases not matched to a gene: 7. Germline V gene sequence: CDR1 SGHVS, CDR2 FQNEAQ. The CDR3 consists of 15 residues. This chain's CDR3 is CASSRQGTGNQPQHF. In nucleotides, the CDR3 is TGTGCCAGCAGCAGACAGGGGACAGGAAATCAGCCCCAGCATTTT.

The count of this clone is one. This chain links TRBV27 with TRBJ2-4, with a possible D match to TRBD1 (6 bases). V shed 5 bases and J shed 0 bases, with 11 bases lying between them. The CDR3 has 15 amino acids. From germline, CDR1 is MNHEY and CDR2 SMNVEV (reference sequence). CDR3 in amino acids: CASSTTGVAKNIQYF. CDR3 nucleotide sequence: TGTGCCAGCAGTACGACAGGAGTAGCCAAAAACATTCAGTACTTC.

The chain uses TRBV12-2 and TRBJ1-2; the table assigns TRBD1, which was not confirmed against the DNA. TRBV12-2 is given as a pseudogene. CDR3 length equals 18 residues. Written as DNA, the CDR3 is TGTGCAAGTCGCTTATCAAATGGACCGGACATACCGCTCTATGGCTACACCTTC. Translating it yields CASRLSNGPDIPLYGYTF.

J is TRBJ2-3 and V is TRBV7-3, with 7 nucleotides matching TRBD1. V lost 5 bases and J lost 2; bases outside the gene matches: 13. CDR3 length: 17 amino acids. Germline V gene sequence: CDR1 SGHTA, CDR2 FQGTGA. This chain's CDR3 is CASSNQDRRPSTDTQYF. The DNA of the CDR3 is TGTGCCAGCAGCAATCAGGACAGGAGACCTTCCACAGATACGCAGTATTTT.

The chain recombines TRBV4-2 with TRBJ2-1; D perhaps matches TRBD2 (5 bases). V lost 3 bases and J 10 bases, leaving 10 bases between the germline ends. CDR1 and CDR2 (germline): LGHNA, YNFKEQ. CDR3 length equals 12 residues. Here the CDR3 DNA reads TGTGCCAGCAGCCAGGTCGGCGGGGAGCAGTTCTTC. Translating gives CASSQVGGEQFF.

CDR3 sequence reads: CASSLDRTSGLFTDTQYF. Written as DNA, the CDR3 is TGTGCCAGCAGTCTTGATCGGACTAGCGGGCTATTCACAGATACGCAGTATTTT. The rearrangement joins TRBV6-6 to TRBJ2-3, with 11 bases lining up with TRBD2. Germline CDR1 reads MNHNY; CDR2 reads SVGAGI (reference sequence). Trimming at V came to 5 bases and at J to 2 bases, leaving 12 bases not matched to a gene. CDR3 length equals 18 residues.

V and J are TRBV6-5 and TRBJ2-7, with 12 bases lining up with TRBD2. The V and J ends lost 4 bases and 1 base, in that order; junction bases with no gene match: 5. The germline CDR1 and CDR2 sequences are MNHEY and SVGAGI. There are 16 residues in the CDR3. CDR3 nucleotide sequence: TGTGCCAGCAGTTTGACTAGCGGGAGTCGTTCCTACGAGCAGTACTTC. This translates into CASSLTSGSRSYEQYF.

The CDR3 DNA follows: TGTGCCAGCAGCCTAGGGCAGGGGCTGAGAACTGAAGCTTTCTTT. Its translation: CASSLGQGLRTEAFF. The rearrangement links TRBV21-1 to TRBJ1-1; the table calls TRBD1, which could not be checked here. TRBV21-1 is a documented pseudogene. The CDR3 sequence is 15 residues long.

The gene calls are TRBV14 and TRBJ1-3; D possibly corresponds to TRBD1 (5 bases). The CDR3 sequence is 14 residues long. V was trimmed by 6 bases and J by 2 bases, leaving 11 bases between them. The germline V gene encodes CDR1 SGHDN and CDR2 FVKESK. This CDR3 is CASRPSGTGNTIYF. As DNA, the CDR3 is TGTGCCAGCAGGCCATCAGGGACTGGAAACACCATATATTTT.

As DNA, the CDR3 is TGTGCCAGTAGTAACCGGGACAGGGCAGCTAATGAGCAGTTCTTC. Translation gives CASSNRDRAANEQFF. The rearrangement joins TRBV19 to TRBJ2-1; 9 nucleotides align to TRBD1. There are 15 residues in the CDR3. V was clipped by 4 bases and J by 7 bases; unmatched bases: 8. The V gene's germline CDR1 is LNHDA and CDR2 SQIVND (reference sequence).

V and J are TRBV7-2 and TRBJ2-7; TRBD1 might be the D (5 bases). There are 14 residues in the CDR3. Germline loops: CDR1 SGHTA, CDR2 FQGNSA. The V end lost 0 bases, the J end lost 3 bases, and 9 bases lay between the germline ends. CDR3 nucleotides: TGTGCCAGCAGCTTAGCGCCAGGGTTCTACGAGCAGTACTTC. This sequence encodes CASSLAPGFYEQYF. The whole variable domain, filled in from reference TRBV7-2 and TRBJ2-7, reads GAGVSQSPSNKVTEKGKDVELRCDPISGHTALYWYRQSLGQGLEFLIYFQGNSAPDKSGLPSDRFSAERTGGSVSTLTIQRTQQEDSAVYLCASSLAPGFYEQYFGPGTRLTVT.

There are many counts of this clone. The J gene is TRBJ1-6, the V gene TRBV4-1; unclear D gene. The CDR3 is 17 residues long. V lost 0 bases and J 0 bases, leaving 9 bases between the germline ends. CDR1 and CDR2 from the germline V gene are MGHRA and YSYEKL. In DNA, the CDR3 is TGCGCCAGCAGCCAAGAGGCCAGGAACTCCTATAATTCACCCCTCCACTTT. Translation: CASSQEARNSYNSPLHF.

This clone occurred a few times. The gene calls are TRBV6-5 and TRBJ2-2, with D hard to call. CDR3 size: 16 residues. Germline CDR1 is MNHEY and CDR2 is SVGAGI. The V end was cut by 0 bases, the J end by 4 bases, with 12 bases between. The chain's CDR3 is CASSYSSSGLTGELFF. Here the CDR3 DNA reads TGTGCCAGCAGTTACTCGAGTTCTGGGCTCACCGGGGAGCTGTTTTTT.

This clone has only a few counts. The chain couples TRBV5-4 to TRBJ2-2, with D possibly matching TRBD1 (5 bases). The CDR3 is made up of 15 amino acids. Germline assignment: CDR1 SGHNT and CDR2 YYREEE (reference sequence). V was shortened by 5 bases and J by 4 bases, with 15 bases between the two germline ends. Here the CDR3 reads CASRSAAGFTGELFF. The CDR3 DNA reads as TGTGCCAGCAGGTCGGCGGCAGGGTTCACCGGGGAGCTGTTTTTT.

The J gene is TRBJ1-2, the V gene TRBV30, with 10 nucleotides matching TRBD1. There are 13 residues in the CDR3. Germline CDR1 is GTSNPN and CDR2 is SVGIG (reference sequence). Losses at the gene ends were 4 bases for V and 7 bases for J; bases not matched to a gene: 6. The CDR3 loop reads CAWNVGTGVGYTF. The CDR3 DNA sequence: TGTGCCTGGAACGTCGGGACAGGGGTTGGCTACACCTTC.

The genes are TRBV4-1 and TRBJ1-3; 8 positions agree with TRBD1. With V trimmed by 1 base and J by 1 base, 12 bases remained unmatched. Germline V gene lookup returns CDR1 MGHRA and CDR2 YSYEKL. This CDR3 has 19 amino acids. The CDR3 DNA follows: TGCGCCAGCAGCCAAGGGACAGGGACTACAGTGCTATCTGGAAACACCATATATTTT. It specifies CASSQGTGTTVLSGNTIYF.

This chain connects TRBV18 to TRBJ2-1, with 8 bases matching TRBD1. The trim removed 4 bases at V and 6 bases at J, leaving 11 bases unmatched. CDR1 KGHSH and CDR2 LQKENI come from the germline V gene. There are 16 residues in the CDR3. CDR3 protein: CASSLSRGQVFNEQFF. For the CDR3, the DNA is TGTGCCAGCTCACTTTCCAGGGGGCAAGTATTCAATGAGCAGTTCTTC.

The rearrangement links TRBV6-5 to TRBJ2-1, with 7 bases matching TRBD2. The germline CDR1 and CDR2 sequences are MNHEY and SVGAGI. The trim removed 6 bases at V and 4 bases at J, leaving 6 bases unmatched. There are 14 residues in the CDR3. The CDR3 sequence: CASRGRGGYNEQFF. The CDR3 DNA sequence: TGTGCCAGCAGGGGACGCGGGGGTTACAATGAGCAGTTCTTC.

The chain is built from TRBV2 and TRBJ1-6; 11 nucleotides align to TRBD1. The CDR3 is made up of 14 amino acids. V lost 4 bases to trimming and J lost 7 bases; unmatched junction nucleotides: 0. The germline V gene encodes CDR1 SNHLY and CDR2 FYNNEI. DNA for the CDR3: TGTGCCAGCAGTGGGGACAGGGGGAATTCACCCCTCCACTTT. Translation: CASSGDRGNSPLHF.